This T cell receptor (beta chain) was recorded in a study of regulatory T cells in long-lasting Graves disease (dated by TCRdb to the early 2020s). Background for the entire study: Antithyroid drugs had been taken for less than 3 months by newly diagnosed Graves' disease patients. This study used TCR sequencing and RNA sequencing of peripheral blood to compare persistent Graves' disease patients against newly diagnosed Graves' disease patients. The study was registered as a clinical trial and conducted in China. A total of around 33 samples were covered by TCR sequencing, comprising roughly 13 persistent and some 20 newly diagnosed Graves' disease patients.

As regards this clonotype: The antigen it recognizes is unknown. Per-base qualities were not stored, and no clone one base away is much larger.

Beyond this particular receptor, the publication reports: As a limitation, the authors acknowledged that the small sample size may reduce accuracy. Persistent disease showed preferential use of TRBV28, TRBJ1-2 and TRBJ2-5, whereas newly diagnosed disease favored TRBV20-1 and TRBJ2-1. Sequencing and analysis were restricted to the TCR beta chain. Peripheral blood alone was examined, since thyroid tissue, which constituted the primary lesion, could not be accessed. Lower TCR Shannon entropy and fewer highly expanded clones were observed in persistent Graves' disease patients than in newly diagnosed patients, which suggested clonal expansion. More public clonotypes were shared among persistent patients (under 3,000) than among newly diagnosed patients (966).

This sample's time point label indicates: newly diagnosed GD, antithyroid drugs for less than 3 months. RNA was extracted from PBMCs in TRIzol for both TCR sequencing and RNA sequencing. Graves' disease was diagnosed according to American Thyroid Association guidelines. The patients came from an endocrinology department in Xi'an, China. Each patient gave around 9 milliliters of peripheral blood, collected in an EDTA anticoagulant tube. PBMCs were isolated by Ficoll Paque Plus density gradient separation without further T cell sorting. An Agilent 2100 Bioanalyzer and agarose gel were used to assess RNA quality, and a NanoDrop 2000 was used to measure RNA concentration. The V end gives up 3 bases and the J end 2 bases, leaving 12 bases in the junction not matched to a gene. The CDR3 measures 17 amino acids from cysteine to phenylalanine. Only CDR3 DNA remains: 51 bases, in frame from the first base. CDR1 and CDR2 (MNHGY, SVAAGI) derive from the germline V gene.

Libraries were constructed by multiplex PCR. Instrument on record: Illumina HiSeq 4000. To build TCR beta libraries, CDR3 regions were amplified by Arm-PCR using iRepertoire HTBI primers. Before sequencing, the PCR products underwent gel purification. On the study's bioinformatics: Across samples, about 63 TRBV and around 15 TRBJ segments were identified and used for gene usage analysis of CDR3 amino acid clonotypes. COPE and FqMerger were used to merge filtered high-quality paired reads into contigs. BLAST was used to align contigs to the IMGT TRBV, TRBD and TRBJ reference genes, and CDR3 was defined following IMGT. Clonotypes above 0.1% frequency were classified as highly expanded clones. Shannon entropy was used to measure repertoire diversity, and the Gini coefficient was used to measure V-J evenness. A clonotype was considered public if more than one individual shared it. TCRdb took the public reads, trimmed them with fastp at Q25, ran MiXCR for clone calling and kept in-frame beta chains. Every distinct CDR3 protein forms one entry, paired with its most common genes and DNA. TCRdb, rather than the study authors, made the V and J calls. The sample yields fewer than 650,000 distinct CDR3 sequences; roughly 16% were counted once. 18% of the sample is taken by the ten largest.

These data also formed part of another study, on T cells in Graves' hyperthyroidism and ophthalmopathy. That second publication adds: Stable Graves' hyperthyroidism was defined as the absence of progression to ophthalmopathy over 18 months of follow-up. Hyperthyroidism patients were newly diagnosed, with disease duration under 2 months, and aged 18 to 65 years. The study excluded patients with uncontrolled infections, other autoimmune diseases, pregnancy or lactation. Diagnoses were based on clinical symptoms, serum thyroxine and TRAb, thyroid ultrasound and orbital computed tomography. For the first round of RT-PCR on the TCR CDR3, the HTBI primer set was used together with the Qiagen OneStep RT-PCR kit. Most expanded thyroid clonotypes (frequency above 0.001) were also detected in blood, suggesting blood repertoires may reflect thyroid immune responses. Ophthalmopathy was separated from stable hyperthyroidism by a 13 V-J signature model, with around 90% sensitivity and about 81% specificity obtained in cross-validation and 80%/75% obtained in testing. During validation, the model predicted progression to ophthalmopathy a median of approximately 7 months ahead of onset, with roughly 65% sensitivity and 72.22% specificity. To identify distinguishing TCR V-J signatures, a discovery cohort of 95 to 100 patients was used, comprising 43 with Graves' ophthalmopathy and some 60 with stable Graves' hyperthyroidism. Whether ophthalmopathy could be predicted prospectively was tested in an independent validation cohort made up of under 20 hyperthyroidism patients plus 17 patients who later progressed to ophthalmopathy. The 100 discovery patients were divided at random into training and test sets in a 7:3 ratio. The study also compared thyroid tissue and blood T-cell repertoires from about six Graves' hyperthyroidism patients. After blood sampling, hyperthyroidism patients were treated with methimazole at a starting dose of 30 mg daily, and ophthalmopathy patients were treated with high-dose intravenous methylprednisolone. The libraries were constructed in a second round of multiplex PCR and then size-selected and purified. Libraries were sequenced paired-end with 100 bp reads on an Illumina HiSeq2000. SOAPnuke was used to process the raw data, with reads discarded if the reads contained adapters or uncalled bases, had a mean Phred below 15, or lacked an exact constant-primer or identifier match. High-quality paired reads were merged using COPE v1.2.5, and each unique nucleotide sequence was defined as a clonotype. MiTCR v1.1 was used to align clonotypes to the IMGT TRBV, TRBD and TRBJ reference segments. Analysis was restricted to V-J combinations with a frequency above 0.0001, which covered approximately 99% of repertoires. A TCS score was defined as the ratio of F50 (clonal expansion) to E x V (chaos), with BLOSUM62-based TCRdist applied between CDR3 peptides within each V-J. Welch's t-statistics and random forest reduced some 510 V-J features to 13, which were used in a naive Bayes classifier (R e1071). Sample size was not statistically predetermined, and blinding of investigators to group allocation was not performed. The paper reports TCR Vbeta CDR3 sequencing of roughly 140 peripheral blood samples: fewer than 50 ophthalmopathy, under 80 hyperthyroidism and 17 progressor patients.

Recombination linked TRBV6-9 to TRBJ1-2, with 7 bases matching TRBD1. The TCR was taken from a woman aged 30 to 39 with Graves disease. Donor details come from another sample of the same person, matched by shared clones. The sequencing used peripheral blood mononuclear cells (PBMCs), collected at new diagnosis, from a patient treated with antithyroid drugs. The DNA reads TGTGCCAGCAGTTACCCGAGGACAGGCTCGGGAAACTATGGCTACACCTTC. It codes for CASSYPRTGSGNYGYTF.